These 19 T cell receptor beta chains share one sample of origin, sequenced in a study of beta chain features in type 1 diabetes. Of the isolated RNA, all was reverse transcribed, and so the sequenced material was expressed TCRB transcripts. Produced via immunoSEQ multiplex PCR; TCRdb's table is partial and in-frame only. Among 300,000 or so clones listed, 8% were seen once. Sequences were obtained from central memory CD4+ T cells from blood. The source is a woman aged 18-29 years in good health.

In this sample, this clone turned up a few times. The rearrangement uses TRBV7-2 and TRBJ2-1; D perhaps matches TRBD1 (6 bases). V was shortened by 5 bases and J by 2 bases, with 10 bases between the two germline ends. Germline V gene data show CDR1 as SGHTA and CDR2 as FQGNSA. This CDR3 contains 14 residues. In DNA, the CDR3 is TGTGCCAGCAGCCCGGGACATGCCTACAATGAGCAGTTCTTC. Protein: CASSPGHAYNEQFF.

This clone was found a few times. The genes are TRBV9 and TRBJ2-7; D may be TRBD1 or TRBD2 (5 bases each). The germline V gene has CDR1 SGDLS and CDR2 YYNGEE. V shed 4 bases and J shed 3 bases, with 23 bases lying between them. The length of the CDR3 is 17 residues. In DNA form, the CDR3 reads TGTGCCAGCAGCCCTCAATCTGGGGGTATATACATCTACGAGCAGTACTTC. Translated: CASSPQSGGIYIYEQYF.

The rearrangement uses TRBV19 and TRBJ2-5, with TRBD2 matching over 11 bases. The CDR3 is 16 residues long. V was clipped by 3 bases and J by 2 bases; unmatched bases: 5. Germline CDR1 reads LNHDA; CDR2 reads SQIVND (reference sequence). The DNA for the CDR3 is TGTGCCAGTAGTATCGCTGGGACTAGCGGACAAGAGACCCAGTACTTC. Amino acids: CASSIAGTSGQETQYF.

In this sample, this clone turned up a few times. The gene calls are TRBV11-2 and TRBJ2-1; 11 positions match TRBD2. CDR3 size: 16 residues. V trimming: 4 bases; J trimming: 6 bases; junction bases outside the gene matches: 8. In germline, CDR1 is SGHAT, CDR2 FQNNGV. The CDR3 bases are TGTGCCAGCAGCTCGAGACTAGCGGGAATGGGCAATGAGCAGTTCTTC. This codes for CASSSRLAGMGNEQFF.

This clone turned up a few times. The chain uses TRBV6-1 and TRBJ2-5; possible D gene TRBD1, 6 bases. From germline, CDR1 is MNHNS and CDR2 SASEGT. The CDR3 runs 14 residues. V dropped 6 bases and J dropped 3 bases, with 14 bases sitting between them. CDR3 in amino acids: CASSDVTGKETQYF. The CDR3, as DNA: TGTGCCAGCAGCGATGTTACAGGGAAAGAGACCCAGTACTTC.

This sequence joins TRBV5-1 and TRBJ2-7; D is tentatively TRBD1 or TRBD2 (6 bases each). Trimming left V 2 bases short and J 4 bases short, with 13 bases between. The CDR3 is made up of 14 amino acids. Per the germline V gene, CDR1 is SGHRS and CDR2 is YFSETQ. This CDR3 reads CASSFQQGGYEQYF. The CDR3 nucleotides read TGCGCCAGCAGCTTCCAACAGGGAGGTTACGAGCAGTACTTC. The whole variable domain, filled in from reference TRBV5-1 and TRBJ2-7, reads KAGVTQTPRYLIKTRGQQVTLSCSPISGHRSVSWYQQTPGQGLQFLFEYFSETQRNKGNFPGRFSGRQFSNSRSEMNVSTLELGDSALYLCASSFQQGGYEQYFGPGTRLTVT.

This clone is termed medium-sized. The rearrangement links TRBV7-8 to TRBJ2-6; no clear D gene. V lost 5 bases to trimming and J lost 0 bases, with 8 bases between them. The V gene's germline CDR1 is SGHVS and CDR2 FQNEAQ. The CDR3 consists of 15 residues. CDR3 nucleotides: TGTGCCAGCAGCCTCAAAGCCTCTGGGGCCAACGTCCTGACTTTC. Protein sequence: CASSLKASGANVLTF.

Concerning this clone: A read error may explain this, as a much larger clone is one base away. The sample carries other DNA sequences with the same CDR3. The J gene is TRBJ2-5, the V gene TRBV11-2; TRBD2 matches 12 bases. Germline trimming cut 2 bases from V and 5 bases from J; bases unmatched to any gene: 3. Germline assignment: CDR1 SGHAT and CDR2 FQNNGV. This CDR3 has 15 amino acids. The CDR3 here is CASSLPGLAGETQYF. The CDR3 DNA reads TGTGCCAGCAGCTTACCAGGACTAGCGGGGGAGACCCAGTACTTC. The variable domain in full, with the rest retrieved from reference TRBV11-2 and TRBJ2-5, is EAGVAQSPRYKIIEKRQSVAFWCNPISGHATLYWYQQILGQGPKLLIQFQNNGVVDDSQLPKDRFSAERLKGVDSTLKIQPAKLEDSAVYLCASSLPGLAGETQYFGPGTRLLVL.

This clone showed up just a few times. This chain connects TRBV7-2 to TRBJ2-5; D ambiguous. The CDR3 totals 14 residues. Trimming pared 0 bases from V and 1 base from J, leaving 6 bases between. Germline V gene data show CDR1 as SGHTA and CDR2 as FQGNSA. The CDR3 DNA is TGTGCCAGCAGCTTAGCGGGCAGCCAAGAGACCCAGTACTTC. This encodes CASSLAGSQETQYF.

This clone was counted many times. The genes are TRBV2 and TRBJ2-3, with TRBD2 matching over 7 bases. V lost 0 bases and J lost 4; bases outside the gene matches: 19. CDR1 is SNHLY, CDR2 FYNNEI, per germline. CDR3 length equals 20 residues. The chain's CDR3 is CASSEAFRTELATWADTQYF. CDR3 DNA: TGTGCCAGCAGTGAAGCGTTCCGAACCGAACTAGCGACCTGGGCAGATACGCAGTATTTT.

With regard to this clone: In the same sample, other DNA sequences code for this CDR3. The V call is TRBV29-1, the J call TRBJ2-2; 8 nucleotides match TRBD2. This CDR3 comprises 15 residues. In germline, CDR1 is SQVTM, CDR2 ANQGSEA. V was pared by 6 bases and J by 4 bases, with 10 bases of the junction left unmatched. CDR3 nucleotides: TGCAGCGTGGGGGCGCGGGAGGCCGGCACCGGGGAGCTGTTTTTT. This sequence encodes CSVGAREAGTGELFF.

This clone has more than one count but fewer than ten. CDR3 sequence: CASSYPGPNEQFF. The CDR3 region has the DNA TGTGCCAGCAGCTACCCGGGACCCAATGAGCAGTTCTTC. The chain employs TRBV7-9 and TRBJ2-1; D is perhaps TRBD1 or TRBD2 (5 bases each). Germline CDR1 reads SEHNR; CDR2 reads FQNEAQ (reference sequence). This CDR3 spans 13 amino acids. Trimming removed 4 bases from V and 6 bases from J, with 10 bases in between.

Concerning this clone: This CDR3 is also generated by other DNA sequences in the sample. This chain links TRBV5-1 with TRBJ2-5, with D possibly matching TRBD2 (5 bases). V was pared by 1 base and J by 5 bases, with 12 bases between. Per germline, CDR1 SGHRS and CDR2 YFSETQ. CDR3 length: 14 residues. The DNA of the CDR3 is TGCGCCAGCAGCTTGTATGGAACGGGGGAGACCCAGTACTTC. Protein product: CASSLYGTGETQYF.

The CDR3 is CASSSLAGGRKETQYF. Written as DNA, the CDR3 is TGTGCCAGCAGCTCACTAGCGGGAGGTCGTAAGGAGACCCAGTACTTC. This chain links TRBV28 with TRBJ2-5; 12 nucleotides match TRBD2. The CDR3 consists of 16 residues. Trimming cost V 6 bases and J 5 bases; bases outside gene matches: 10. The germline V gene has CDR1 MDHEN and CDR2 SYDVKM.

This clone has only a few counts. The chain has TRBV7-2 and TRBJ2-2; 7 positions match TRBD1. The V gene end was trimmed by 5 bases and the J gene end by 4 bases; junction bases not matched to a gene: 7. The CDR3 contains 15 residues. Germline V gene data show CDR1 as SGHTA and CDR2 as FQGNSA. The CDR3 is CASSPGTVGTGELFF. The CDR3 bases are TGTGCCAGCAGCCCGGGGACAGTAGGCACCGGGGAGCTGTTTTTT.

This chain uses TRBV4-2 with TRBJ2-5, with TRBD2 matching 7 bases. With V trimmed by 0 bases and J by 4 bases, 2 bases remained unmatched. The CDR3 contains 14 residues. The V gene's germline CDR1 is LGHNA and CDR2 YNFKEQ. The CDR3 spells CASSQDRGRETQYF. The CDR3 region has the DNA TGTGCCAGCAGCCAAGATCGCGGGAGAGAGACCCAGTACTTC.

The chain uses TRBV5-1 and TRBJ1-4; 7 nucleotides line up with TRBD1. The CDR3 contains 17 residues. V lost 4 bases, J lost 5 bases, and 14 bases stayed unmatched. CDR1 is SGHRS and CDR2 is YFSETQ in the germline V gene. The CDR3 spells CASSIPKTGTANEKLFF. Written as DNA, the CDR3 is TGCGCCAGCAGCATACCAAAAACCGGGACAGCGAATGAAAAACTGTTTTTT. Using reference TRBV5-1 and TRBJ1-4 for the parts outside the CDR3, the full variable domain is KAGVTQTPRYLIKTRGQQVTLSCSPISGHRSVSWYQQTPGQGLQFLFEYFSETQRNKGNFPGRFSGRQFSNSRSEMNVSTLELGDSALYLCASSIPKTGTANEKLFFGSGTQLSVL.

This clone was seen a handful of times. The rearrangement uses TRBV11-1 and TRBJ2-1; 7 positions match TRBD1. The ends lost 5 bases at V and 6 bases at J; junction bases unmatched: 7. The CDR3 spans 14 residues. CDR1 and CDR2 (germline): SGHAT, FQDESV (reference sequence). DNA of the CDR3: TGTGCCAGCAGCCACAGGGGCCGGGGCAATGAGCAGTTCTTC. Its translation is CASSHRGRGNEQFF.

This clone appeared a few times. This specimen includes other DNA sequences encoding the same CDR3. The genes are TRBV28 and TRBJ2-1, with D unresolved. The germline gives CDR1 MDHEN, CDR2 SYDVKM. V was clipped by 5 bases and J by 0 bases, with 11 bases between them. The CDR3 is made up of 15 amino acids. The CDR3, as DNA: TGTGCCAGCAGTCCCCCGACCGGCTCCTACAATGAGCAGTTCTTC. Its protein product is CASSPPTGSYNEQFF.